The rows below give T cell receptor beta chains drawn from one sample of a study of early T cells in non-severe SARS-CoV-2 infection. TCRdb passed the 5' RACE reads through MiXCR, listing each CDR3 protein once. The table lists tens of thousands of distinct CDR3 sequences, around 4% of them singletons. Specimen: whole blood. These receptors came from an adult who was a healthcare worker with PCR-confirmed SARS-CoV-2 infection or an uninfected control (not recorded which). Each CDR3 is given with its conserved first and last residue. Each record gives: J gene, D gene, V gene, clone size, CDR3 protein, CDR3 DNA. A D gene is named only where the DNA matches it firmly. For some rows the clone size is stated as once, few or many, or as a class when expanded; others skip it.

j_call: TRBJ2-3
d_call: NA
v_call: TRBV29-1
clone_size: many
cdr3_aa: CSVDAADTQYF
cdr3_nt: TGCAGCGTTGACGCGGCGGATACGCAGTATTTT

j_call: TRBJ1-2
d_call: NA
v_call: TRBV27
clone_size: many
cdr3_aa: CASSLGFGGGRNYGYTF
cdr3_nt: TGTGCCAGCAGTCTGGGATTCGGTGGGGGGCGGAACTATGGCTACACCTTC

j_call: TRBJ2-1
d_call: TRBD2
v_call: TRBV4-1
clone_size: NA
cdr3_aa: CASSQSPAGGGKFF
cdr3_nt: TGCGCCAGCAGCCAATCGCCAGCGGGAGGCGGAAAGTTCTTC

j_call: TRBJ2-1
d_call: NA
v_call: TRBV5-4
clone_size: many
cdr3_aa: CASRGSSYNEQFF
cdr3_nt: TGTGCCAGCAGAGGTAGTTCCTACAATGAGCAGTTCTTC

j_call: TRBJ1-1
d_call: NA
v_call: TRBV20-1
clone_size: many
cdr3_aa: CSAGGETEAFF
cdr3_nt: TGCAGTGCCGGGGGGGAGACTGAAGCTTTCTTT

j_call: TRBJ2-7
d_call: NA
v_call: TRBV11-2
clone_size: many
cdr3_aa: CASSERGGVTYEQYF
cdr3_nt: TGTGCCAGCAGCGAAAGGGGGGGTGTAACCTACGAGCAGTACTTC

j_call: TRBJ2-4
d_call: NA
v_call: TRBV7-8
clone_size: few
cdr3_aa: CASSLGQTLAKNIQYF
cdr3_nt: TGTGCCAGCAGCTTAGGACAGACTTTAGCCAAAAACATTCAGTACTTC

j_call: TRBJ2-1
d_call: NA
v_call: TRBV12-3/TRBV12-4
clone_size: many
cdr3_aa: CASSFDGPREQFF
cdr3_nt: TGTGCCAGCAGTTTCGACGGCCCGAGGGAGCAGTTCTTC

j_call: TRBJ1-4
d_call: TRBD1
v_call: TRBV5-5
clone_size: many
cdr3_aa: CASTNRGGNEKLFF
cdr3_nt: TGTGCCAGCACCAACAGGGGAGGAAATGAAAAACTGTTTTTT

j_call: TRBJ2-7
d_call: TRBD1
v_call: TRBV2
clone_size: NA
cdr3_aa: CASSPGQSWEQYF
cdr3_nt: TGTGCCAGCAGCCCGGGACAGTCTTGGGAGCAGTACTTC

j_call: TRBJ1-1
d_call: NA
v_call: TRBV6-2/TRBV6-3
clone_size: many
cdr3_aa: CASSQPPASTEAFF
cdr3_nt: TGTGCCAGCAGCCAGCCCCCTGCTAGCACTGAAGCTTTCTTT

j_call: TRBJ2-5
d_call: TRBD2
v_call: TRBV2
clone_size: many
cdr3_aa: CASSGGLAETQYF
cdr3_nt: TGTGCCAGCAGTGGGGGACTAGCGGAGACCCAGTACTTC

j_call: TRBJ2-7
d_call: TRBD1
v_call: TRBV7-2
clone_size: many
cdr3_aa: CASSLLSGTGPPGEQYF
cdr3_nt: TGTGCCAGCAGCTTACTCTCCGGGACAGGTCCGCCTGGCGAGCAGTACTTC

j_call: TRBJ1-1
d_call: NA
v_call: TRBV6-9
clone_size: many
cdr3_aa: CASSSMGDTEAFF
cdr3_nt: TGTGCCAGCAGTTCGATGGGGGACACTGAAGCTTTCTTT

j_call: TRBJ1-2
d_call: NA
v_call: TRBV4-1
clone_size: NA
cdr3_aa: CASSQEGPGGYGYTF
cdr3_nt: TGCGCCAGCAGCCAAGAAGGGCCAGGCGGGTATGGCTACACCTTC

j_call: TRBJ2-4
d_call: NA
v_call: TRBV11-2
clone_size: many
cdr3_aa: CASSFQIGGKNIQYF
cdr3_nt: TGTGCCAGCAGCTTCCAAATTGGGGGCAAAAACATTCAGTACTTC

j_call: TRBJ2-7
d_call: TRBD2
v_call: TRBV7-9
clone_size: NA
cdr3_aa: CASSNSGRDEQYF
cdr3_nt: TGTGCCAGCAGCAATAGCGGGAGGGACGAGCAGTACTTC

j_call: TRBJ2-7
d_call: TRBD2
v_call: TRBV3-1
clone_size: many
cdr3_aa: CASNSGRGTYEQYF
cdr3_nt: TGTGCCAGCAACAGCGGGAGGGGGACCTACGAGCAGTACTTC

j_call: TRBJ2-5
d_call: NA
v_call: TRBV18
clone_size: many
cdr3_aa: CASSRTDIGGETQYF
cdr3_nt: TGTGCCAGCTCACGGACGGACATCGGAGGGGAGACCCAGTACTTC

j_call: TRBJ1-5
d_call: TRBD1
v_call: TRBV20-1
clone_size: many
cdr3_aa: CSARKGGQGVQPQHF
cdr3_nt: TGCAGTGCTAGGAAGGGAGGGCAGGGGGTTCAGCCCCAGCATTTT